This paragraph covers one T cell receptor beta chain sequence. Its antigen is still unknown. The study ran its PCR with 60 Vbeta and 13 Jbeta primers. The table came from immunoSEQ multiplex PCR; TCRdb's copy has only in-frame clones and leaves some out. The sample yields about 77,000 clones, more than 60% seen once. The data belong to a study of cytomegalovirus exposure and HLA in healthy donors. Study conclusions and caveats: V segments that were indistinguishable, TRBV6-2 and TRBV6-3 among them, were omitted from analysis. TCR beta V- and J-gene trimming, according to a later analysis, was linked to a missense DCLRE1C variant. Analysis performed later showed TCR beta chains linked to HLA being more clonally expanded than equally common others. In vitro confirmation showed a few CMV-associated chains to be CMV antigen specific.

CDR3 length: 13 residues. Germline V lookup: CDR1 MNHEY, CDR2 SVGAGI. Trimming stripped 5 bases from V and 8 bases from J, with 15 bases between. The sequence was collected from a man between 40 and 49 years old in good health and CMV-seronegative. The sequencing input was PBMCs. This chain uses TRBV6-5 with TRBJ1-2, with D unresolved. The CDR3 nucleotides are TGTGCCAGCAGTACTCCCCCCTCATGGGGCTACACCTTC. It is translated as CASSTPPSWGYTF.